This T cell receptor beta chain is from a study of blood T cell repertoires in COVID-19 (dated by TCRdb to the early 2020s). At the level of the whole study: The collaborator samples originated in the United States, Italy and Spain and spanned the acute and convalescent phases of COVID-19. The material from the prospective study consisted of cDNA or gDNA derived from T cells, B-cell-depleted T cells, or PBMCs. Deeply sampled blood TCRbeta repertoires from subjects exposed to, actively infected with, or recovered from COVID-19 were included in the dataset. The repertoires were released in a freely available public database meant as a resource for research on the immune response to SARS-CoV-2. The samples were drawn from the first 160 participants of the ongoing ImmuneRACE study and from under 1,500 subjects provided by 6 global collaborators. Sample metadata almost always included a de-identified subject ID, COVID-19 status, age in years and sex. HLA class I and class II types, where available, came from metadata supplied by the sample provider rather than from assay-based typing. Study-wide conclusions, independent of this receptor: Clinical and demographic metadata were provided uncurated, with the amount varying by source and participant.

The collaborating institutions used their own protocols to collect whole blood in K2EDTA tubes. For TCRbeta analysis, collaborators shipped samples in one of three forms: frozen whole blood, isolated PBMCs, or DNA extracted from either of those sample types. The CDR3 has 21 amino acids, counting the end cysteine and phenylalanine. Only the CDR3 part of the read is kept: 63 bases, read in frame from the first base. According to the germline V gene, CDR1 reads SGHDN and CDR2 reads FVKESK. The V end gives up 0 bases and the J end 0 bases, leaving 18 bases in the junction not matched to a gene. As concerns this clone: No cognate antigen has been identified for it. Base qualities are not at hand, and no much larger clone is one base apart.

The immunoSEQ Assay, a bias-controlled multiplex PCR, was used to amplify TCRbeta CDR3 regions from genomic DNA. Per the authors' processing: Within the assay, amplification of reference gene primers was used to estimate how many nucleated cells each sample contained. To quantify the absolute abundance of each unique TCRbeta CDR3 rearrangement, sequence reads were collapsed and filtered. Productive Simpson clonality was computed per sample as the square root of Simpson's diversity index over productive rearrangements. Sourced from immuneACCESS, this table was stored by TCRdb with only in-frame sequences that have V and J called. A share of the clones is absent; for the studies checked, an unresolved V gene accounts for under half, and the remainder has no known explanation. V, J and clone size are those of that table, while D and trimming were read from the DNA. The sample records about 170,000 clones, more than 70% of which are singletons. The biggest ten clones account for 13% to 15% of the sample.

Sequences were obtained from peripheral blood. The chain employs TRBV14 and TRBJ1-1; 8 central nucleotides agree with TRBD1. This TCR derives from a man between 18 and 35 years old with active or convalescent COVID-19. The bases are TGTGCCAGCAGCCAAGATGGCCTCGACAGGGGAAGGTTTACGCTGAACACTGAAGCTTTCTTT. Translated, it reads CASSQDGLDRGRFTLNTEAFF.